One sample yielded the 26 T cell receptor beta chains listed below, sequenced in a study of blood T cell repertoires in COVID-19 (dated by TCRdb to about 2020). The library was prepared using the immunoSEQ multiplex PCR assay. Sourced from immuneACCESS, this table was stored by TCRdb with only in-frame sequences that have V and J called. A share of the clones is absent; for the studies checked, an unresolved V gene accounts for under half, and the remainder has no known explanation. In this sample the table shows just over 150,000 clones, about 85% of which occur a single time. The leading ten clones occupy 3% to 4% of the sample. Input material: peripheral blood. The receptors shown here come from a human donor with acute or convalescent COVID-19. The donor label of this sample is uncertain.

The V call is TRBV11-3, the J call TRBJ1-3; unclear D gene. The CDR3 consists of 13 residues. Germline-derived CDR1 and CDR2 are SGHNT and YENEEA. V gave up 1 base and J gave up 15 bases, with 16 bases separating them. In DNA, the CDR3 is TGTGCCAGCAGCTTAGGCGAGGGCGCTTCTACATATTTT. Its protein is CASSLGEGASTYF.

The chain combines TRBV5-6 with TRBJ1-3; 8 bases map to TRBD1. Trimming took 4 bases from V and 7 from J; bases not matched to a gene: 13. The CDR3 contains 16 residues. Germline lookup yields CDR1 SGHDT and CDR2 YYEEEE. CDR3 in DNA: TGTGCCAGCAGCCTCCTGGACAGGGACTCAGGGAACACCATATATTTT. Translation: CASSLLDRDSGNTIYF.

The CDR3, as DNA: TGTGCCAGCAGTTTACAGGGAAGGGGCTACACCTTC. It is translated as CASSLQGRGYTF. The chain combines TRBV12-3 or TRBV12-4 with TRBJ1-2; a weak D match, TRBD1 (5 bases). Trimming removed 2 bases at V and 8 bases at J, with 9 bases between. The CDR3 consists of 12 residues.

J is TRBJ2-7 and V is TRBV5-1, with a weak D call TRBD2 (6 bases). Germline CDR1 is SGHRS and CDR2 is YFSETQ. The ends were cut back, 3 bases at V and 2 bases at J, with 18 bases in the middle. CDR3 length equals 16 residues. CDR3 loop: CASSSGLPERPYEQYF. The DNA of the CDR3 is TGCGCCAGCAGCTCGGGACTCCCAGAAAGACCCTACGAGCAGTACTTC.

This clone has only a few counts. This chain joins TRBV5-4 and TRBJ2-2; no definite D call. In germline, CDR1 is SGHNT, CDR2 YYREEE (reference sequence). Trimming took off 3 bases at V and 5 bases at J, with 8 bases between the two ends. This CDR3 region has 13 residues. CDR3 nucleotide sequence: TGTGCCAGCAGCTCCGACAAGACCGGGGAGCTGTTTTTT. It is translated as CASSSDKTGELFF.

V is TRBV5-4 and J is TRBJ1-5; perhaps TRBD1 as D (6 bases). V lost 0 bases and J lost 6, with 7 bases in between. This CDR3 spans 13 amino acids. Looked up from germline, CDR1 is SGHNT and CDR2 is YYREEE (reference sequence). The CDR3 region is CASSLGRGQPQHF. In DNA form, the CDR3 reads TGTGCCAGCAGCTTGGGCAGGGGTCAGCCCCAGCATTTT. Full variable domain (missing parts from reference TRBV5-4 and TRBJ1-5): ETGVTQSPTHLIKTRGQQVTLRCSSQSGHNTVSWYQQALGQGPQFIFQYYREEENGRGNFPPRFSGLQFPNYSSELNVNALELDDSALYLCASSLGRGQPQHFGDGTRLSIL.

The rearrangement links TRBV21-1 to TRBJ2-2; the D call of TRBD1 is as the table states it, not checked on the DNA. TRBV21-1 is shown as a pseudogene. This CDR3 is 17 amino acids long. CDR3 residues: CASSKEGERYSTGELFF. DNA of the CDR3: TGTGCCAGCAGCAAAGAGGGGGAGCGGTATAGCACCGGGGAGCTGTTTTTT.

The V call is TRBV4-1, the J call TRBJ2-2, with TRBD2 matching 7 bases. CDR3 length: 16 amino acids. Germline CDR1 and CDR2: MGHRA and YSYEKL. Germline trimming cut 0 bases from V and 4 bases from J; bases unmatched to any gene: 5. Here the CDR3 DNA reads TGCGCCAGCAGCCAAGAGGTGGCTAGCGGCACCGGGGAGCTGTTTTTT. It is translated as CASSQEVASGTGELFF.

The chain has TRBV5-6 and TRBJ2-7; D perhaps matches TRBD1 (5 bases). The V end was cut by 4 bases, the J end by 5 bases, with 13 bases between. The V gene's germline CDR1 is SGHDT and CDR2 YYEEEE. CDR3 size: 13 residues. The CDR3 spells CASSPDSHHEQYF. The CDR3 region has the DNA TGTGCCAGCAGCCCTGACAGCCATCACGAGCAGTACTTC.

The rearrangement links TRBV30 to TRBJ1-3; weak D call: TRBD1 (5 bases). The CDR3 has 15 residues. The V gene lost 4 bases and the J gene lost 4 bases, with 17 bases spanning the gap. Germline loops: CDR1 GTSNPN, CDR2 SVGIG (reference sequence). The CDR3, as DNA: TGTGCCTGGACCGTTTCGGGGGGAAGGGGAAACACCATATATTTT. Translating gives CAWTVSGGRGNTIYF.

The chain has TRBV3-1 (or the pseudogene TRBV3-2) and TRBJ1-1; perhaps TRBD1 as D (5 bases). Germline CDR1 LGHDT, CDR2 YNNKEL (reference sequence). The V gene lost 4 bases and the J gene lost 1 base, with 13 bases spanning the gap. This CDR3 is built from 15 residues. The CDR3 loop is CASSRLHTGNTEAFF. CDR3 bases: TGTGCCAGCAGCCGACTGCATACAGGGAACACTGAAGCTTTCTTT.

This clone is a singleton in its sample. The J gene is TRBJ1-2, the V gene TRBV30, with 9 bases lining up with TRBD1. The CDR3 consists of 13 residues. The V gene's germline CDR1 is GTSNPN and CDR2 SVGIG (reference sequence). With V trimmed by 2 bases and J by 4 bases, 2 bases remained unmatched. This chain's CDR3 is CAWSKGQGYGYTF. CDR3 sequence (DNA): TGTGCCTGGAGTAAGGGACAGGGCTATGGCTACACCTTC.

This chain joins TRBV6-1 and TRBJ1-5; D not certain. Germline CDR1 is MNHNS and CDR2 is SASEGT. CDR3 length: 14 residues. The ends were cut back, 2 bases at V and 7 bases at J, with 12 bases in the middle. This CDR3 reads CASSEHGRGQPQHF. In DNA, the CDR3 is TGTGCCAGCAGTGAACACGGCCGGGGACAGCCCCAGCATTTT.

The rearrangement links TRBV11-1 to TRBJ2-5; D is perhaps TRBD2 (6 bases). The germline V gene encodes CDR1 SGHAT and CDR2 FQDESV (reference sequence). The CDR3 contains 15 residues. The V gene lost 1 base and the J gene lost 4 bases, with 13 bases spanning the gap. The CDR3 is CASSLVGTAAETQYF. CDR3 coding DNA: TGTGCCAGCAGCTTAGTAGGGACTGCAGCAGAGACCCAGTACTTC.

The chain combines TRBV18 with TRBJ1-2; D is undetermined. V lost 6 bases and J 5 bases, leaving 19 bases between the germline ends. This CDR3 contains 15 residues. Per the germline V gene, CDR1 is KGHSH and CDR2 is LQKENI. The CDR3 reads CASSPAAAMDYGYTF. Here the CDR3 DNA reads TGTGCCAGCTCCCCCGCGGCTGCTATGGATTATGGCTACACCTTC.

The gene calls are TRBV5-1 and TRBJ2-1; 14 nucleotides match TRBD2. With 4 bases clipped from V and 3 bases from J, the junction kept 3 bases outside the gene matches. Germline V gene sequence: CDR1 SGHRS, CDR2 YFSETQ. The CDR3 runs 16 residues. The DNA of the CDR3 is TGCGCCAGCAGCCCCGGGACTAGCGGGGGCTACAATGAGCAGTTCTTC. Translation: CASSPGTSGGYNEQFF.

The chain joins TRBV9 to TRBJ1-5; perhaps TRBD1 as D (5 bases). Trimming removed 0 bases from V and 2 bases from J, with 6 bases in between. The germline CDR1 and CDR2 sequences are SGDLS and YYNGEE. CDR3 length: 14 amino acids. CDR3: CASSVEGGNQPQHF. The CDR3, as DNA: TGTGCCAGCAGCGTAGAAGGGGGCAATCAGCCCCAGCATTTT.

The V gene is TRBV5-8, the J gene TRBJ1-5; TRBD1 agrees at 9 bases. This CDR3 has 16 residues. After removal of 0 bases from V and 6 bases from J, the junction contained 7 bases not matched to a gene. Germline CDR1 SGHTS, CDR2 YDEGEE. CDR3 region: CASSLVGQGLGQPQHF. The DNA for the CDR3 is TGTGCCAGCAGCTTGGTGGGACAGGGATTGGGTCAGCCCCAGCATTTT.

The chain joins TRBV7-9 to TRBJ2-7; D is unresolved. The germline CDR1 and CDR2 sequences are SEHNR and FQNEAQ (reference sequence). Trimming cost V 5 bases and J 3 bases, with 5 bases left between them. CDR3 size: 11 residues. The CDR3 DNA is TGTGCCAGCAGCCTCCTCTACGAGCAGTACTTC. Residues: CASSLLYEQYF.

The J gene is TRBJ1-2, the V gene TRBV12-3 or TRBV12-4; 8 nucleotides agree with TRBD1. CDR3 length: 13 residues. V shed 6 bases and J 8 bases; nucleotides not matched to a gene: 8. The CDR3 sequence is CASSRDRSGGYTF. For the CDR3, the DNA is TGTGCCAGCAGCCGGGACAGGTCGGGCGGCTACACCTTC.

V and J are TRBV4-3 and TRBJ1-4; D is ambiguous. This CDR3 contains 15 residues. V was shortened by 3 bases and J by 2 bases, with 10 bases between the two germline ends. Germline V CDR1 and CDR2: LGHNA, YSLEER. CDR3 region: CASSHSGGTNEKLFF. The CDR3 coding sequence is TGCGCCAGCAGCCACTCAGGAGGGACTAATGAAAAACTGTTTTTT.

The chain couples TRBV10-3 to TRBJ2-1, with a weak D call TRBD2 (6 bases). Per germline, CDR1 ENHRY and CDR2 SYGVKD. The ends were cut back, 5 bases at V and 8 bases at J, with 13 bases in the middle. This CDR3 comprises 13 residues. The CDR3 DNA reads TGTGCCATCAGTAGCGGGCGCAACGATGAGCAGTTCTTC. This codes for CAISSGRNDEQFF.

CDR3: CASSLDGGLNSPLHF. The CDR3 DNA is TGTGCCAGCAGCTTAGACGGGGGTTTAAATTCACCCCTCCACTTT. The chain uses TRBV7-2 and TRBJ1-6; perhaps TRBD1 as D (5 bases). Trimming removed 1 base from V and 7 bases from J, with 11 bases in between. Germline values: CDR1 SGHTA, CDR2 FQGNSA. The CDR3 contains 15 residues.

The rearrangement links TRBV27 to TRBJ1-5; D unclear. The germline CDR1 and CDR2 sequences are MNHEY and SMNVEV (reference sequence). This CDR3 spans 14 amino acids. Trimming shortened V by 5 bases and J by 1 base, and 9 bases separated the two germline ends. In nucleotides, the CDR3 is TGTGCCAGCAGTACCCGAGGAAGCAATCAGCCCCAGCATTTT. Encoded protein: CASSTRGSNQPQHF.

The chain is built from TRBV5-6 and TRBJ1-1; D is unclear. The CDR3 spans 15 residues. The V gene's germline CDR1 is SGHDT and CDR2 YYEEEE. Between the trimmed V and J ends, which lost 4 bases and 2 bases, there was a span of 15 bases. DNA of the CDR3: TGTGCCAGCAGCGCTGAGTCTTATAGCAACACTGAAGCTTTCTTT. This gives the protein CASSAESYSNTEAFF.

J is TRBJ1-2 and V is TRBV28, with a tentative D call TRBD1 (5 bases). The CDR3 runs to 11 residues. From germline, CDR1 is MDHEN and CDR2 SYDVKM. Between the trimmed V and J ends, which lost 9 bases and 9 bases, there was a span of 14 bases. CDR3: CASTTGRSYTF. The CDR3 nucleotides are TGTGCCAGTACTACAGGACGGAGCTACACCTTC.